This is a list of T cell receptor beta chains from one sample in a study of Ad26.COV2.S vaccination and SARS-CoV-2 variants. Sequenced by immunoSEQ multiplex PCR; TCRdb stores in-frame clones only, minus some. The data hold about 180,000 clones, with 87% observed a single time. The source was peripheral blood, collected after recovery from COVID-19. The receptors were sampled from a human donor who had recovered from COVID-19. CDR3s include the opening cysteine and the closing phenylalanine or tryptophan. Each record gives: CDR3 length, clone size, V gene, D gene, J gene, CDR3 protein, CDR3 DNA. D genes are given only for firm matches. Size is omitted from some rows. Given values are once, few, many or a class for expanded clones.

CDR3 length: 13; clone size: .; V gene: TRBV6-5; D gene: .; J gene: TRBJ1-2; CDR3 protein: CASRATLNYGYTF; CDR3 DNA: TGTGCCAGCAGGGCGACACTTAACTATGGCTACACCTTC
CDR3 length: 15; clone size: .; V gene: TRBV6-2/TRBV6-3; D gene: .; J gene: TRBJ1-4; CDR3 protein: CASSYSGPLAEKLFF; CDR3 DNA: TGTGCCAGCAGTTACTCGGGCCCCCTTGCGGAAAAACTGTTTTTT
CDR3 length: 14; clone size: .; V gene: TRBV9; D gene: TRBD1; J gene: TRBJ1-2; CDR3 protein: CASSVGTGVYGYTF; CDR3 DNA: TGTGCCAGCAGCGTAGGAACAGGGGTTTATGGCTACACCTTC
CDR3 length: 15; clone size: .; V gene: TRBV19; D gene: .; J gene: TRBJ1-1; CDR3 protein: CASSIVGSLNTEAFF; CDR3 DNA: TGTGCCAGTAGTATAGTTGGATCCTTGAACACTGAAGCTTTCTTT
CDR3 length: 15; clone size: .; V gene: TRBV2; D gene: .; J gene: TRBJ2-4; CDR3 protein: CASSGEGGPLNIQYF; CDR3 DNA: TGTGCCAGCAGTGGAGAAGGGGGGCCGCTAAACATTCAGTACTTC
CDR3 length: 11; clone size: .; V gene: TRBV10-3; D gene: .; J gene: TRBJ2-7; CDR3 protein: CAISQSYEQYF; CDR3 DNA: TGTGCCATCAGCCAGTCCTACGAGCAGTACTTC
CDR3 length: 14; clone size: .; V gene: TRBV28; D gene: .; J gene: TRBJ1-5; CDR3 protein: CASSRTSGNQPQHF; CDR3 DNA: TGTGCCAGCAGTCGGACGTCGGGCAATCAGCCCCAGCATTTT
CDR3 length: 12; clone size: .; V gene: TRBV6-6; D gene: .; J gene: TRBJ1-1; CDR3 protein: CATTRRDTEAFF; CDR3 DNA: TGTGCCACTACTCGGAGGGACACTGAAGCTTTCTTT
CDR3 length: 13; clone size: .; V gene: TRBV19; D gene: .; J gene: TRBJ2-5; CDR3 protein: CASSQGRQETQYF; CDR3 DNA: TGTGCCAGTAGTCAGGGACGGCAAGAGACCCAGTACTTC
CDR3 length: 15; clone size: few; V gene: TRBV27; D gene: .; J gene: TRBJ2-3; CDR3 protein: CASSPLEGRTDTQYF; CDR3 DNA: TGTGCCAGCAGTCCGCTGGAGGGGCGCACAGATACGCAGTATTTT
CDR3 length: 15; clone size: .; V gene: TRBV18; D gene: TRBD1; J gene: TRBJ2-4; CDR3 protein: CASSPGQGAQDIQYF; CDR3 DNA: TGTGCCAGCTCCCCGGGGCAGGGGGCGCAGGACATTCAGTACTTC
CDR3 length: 16; clone size: once; V gene: TRBV4-1; D gene: TRBD2; J gene: TRBJ2-3; CDR3 protein: CASRSGRGGDTDTQYF; CDR3 DNA: TGCGCCAGCCGCTCGGGGCGGGGGGGCGACACAGATACGCAGTATTTT
CDR3 length: 14; clone size: .; V gene: TRBV30; D gene: .; J gene: TRBJ1-5; CDR3 protein: CAWSVLTGKQPQHF; CDR3 DNA: TGTGCCTGGAGTGTACTCACAGGGAAACAGCCCCAGCATTTT
CDR3 length: 13; clone size: .; V gene: TRBV9; D gene: TRBD2; J gene: TRBJ2-5; CDR3 protein: CASSVGLAETQYF; CDR3 DNA: TGTGCCAGCAGCGTAGGACTAGCAGAGACCCAGTACTTC
CDR3 length: 15; clone size: .; V gene: TRBV7-2; D gene: TRBD2; J gene: TRBJ2-1; CDR3 protein: CASSSLAGGRVEQFF; CDR3 DNA: TGTGCCAGCAGCTCGCTAGCGGGGGGGCGTGTTGAGCAGTTCTTC
CDR3 length: 13; clone size: few; V gene: TRBV18; D gene: .; J gene: TRBJ1-2; CDR3 protein: CASSPSDTRGYTF; CDR3 DNA: TGTGCCAGCTCACCCTCCGACACCCGCGGCTACACCTTC
CDR3 length: 15; clone size: .; V gene: TRBV5-4; D gene: .; J gene: TRBJ1-1; CDR3 protein: CASSLRSSLNTEAFF; CDR3 DNA: TGTGCCAGCAGCTTACGATCCAGTTTGAACACTGAAGCTTTCTTT
CDR3 length: 10; clone size: few; V gene: TRBV20-1; D gene: .; J gene: TRBJ2-5; CDR3 protein: CSANGETQYF; CDR3 DNA: TGCAGTGCTAATGGAGAGACCCAGTACTTC
CDR3 length: 19; clone size: .; V gene: TRBV6-2/TRBV6-3; D gene: TRBD1; J gene: TRBJ2-7; CDR3 protein: CASSSIRDRGTRLTYEQYF; CDR3 DNA: TGTGCCAGCAGTTCCATCCGGGACAGGGGAACGAGGTTGACCTACGAGCAGTACTTC
CDR3 length: 14; clone size: few; V gene: TRBV5-5; D gene: .; J gene: TRBJ1-1; CDR3 protein: CASSLRADNTEAFF; CDR3 DNA: TGTGCCAGCAGCCTGAGGGCAGATAACACTGAAGCTTTCTTT
CDR3 length: 12; clone size: .; V gene: TRBV30; D gene: .; J gene: TRBJ1-1; CDR3 protein: CAWGRTTTEAFF; CDR3 DNA: TGTGCCTGGGGACGCACTACCACTGAAGCTTTCTTT
CDR3 length: 15; clone size: .; V gene: TRBV9; D gene: .; J gene: TRBJ1-2; CDR3 protein: CASSLSGTEIYGYTF; CDR3 DNA: TGTGCCAGCAGCCTTAGCGGGACGGAGATCTATGGCTACACCTTC
CDR3 length: 13; clone size: .; V gene: TRBV7-3; D gene: .; J gene: TRBJ2-1; CDR3 protein: CASSLRTHNEQFF; CDR3 DNA: TGTGCCAGCAGCTTAAGGACTCACAATGAGCAGTTCTTC
CDR3 length: 15; clone size: .; V gene: TRBV28; D gene: TRBD2; J gene: TRBJ2-2; CDR3 protein: CASTSSGSSAGELFF; CDR3 DNA: TGTGCCAGCACCTCTAGCGGGTCCTCCGCCGGGGAGCTGTTTTTT
CDR3 length: 13; clone size: few; V gene: TRBV7-8; D gene: .; J gene: TRBJ2-7; CDR3 protein: CASSLVEGGEQYF; CDR3 DNA: TGTGCCAGCAGCTTAGTGGAGGGAGGCGAGCAGTACTTC
CDR3 length: 13; clone size: .; V gene: TRBV2; D gene: TRBD1; J gene: TRBJ2-1; CDR3 protein: CASSLGTGNEQFF; CDR3 DNA: TGTGCCAGCAGTCTCGGGACAGGCAATGAGCAGTTCTTC
CDR3 length: 17; clone size: .; V gene: TRBV5-1; D gene: .; J gene: TRBJ2-7; CDR3 protein: CASSLRGGVAGGNEQYF; CDR3 DNA: TGCGCCAGCAGCTTAAGGGGCGGGGTCGCCGGTGGGAACGAGCAGTACTTC
CDR3 length: 14; clone size: once; V gene: TRBV5-1; D gene: .; J gene: TRBJ1-3; CDR3 protein: CASSSWGSGNTIYF; CDR3 DNA: TGCGCCAGCAGCTCCTGGGGCTCTGGAAACACCATATATTTT
CDR3 length: 12; clone size: .; V gene: TRBV28; D gene: .; J gene: TRBJ1-2; CDR3 protein: CASSLEGYGYTF; CDR3 DNA: TGTGCCAGCAGTTTGGAAGGGTATGGCTACACCTTC
CDR3 length: 14; clone size: .; V gene: TRBV6-4; D gene: TRBD2; J gene: TRBJ2-4; CDR3 protein: CATPGLALKNIQYF; CDR3 DNA: TGTGCCACCCCGGGACTAGCGTTAAAAAACATTCAGTACTTC
CDR3 length: 17; clone size: few; V gene: TRBV7-6; D gene: .; J gene: TRBJ1-1; CDR3 protein: CASSLRGRQVMNTEAFF; CDR3 DNA: TGTGCCAGCAGCTTAAGGGGGAGACAGGTAATGAACACTGAAGCTTTCTTT
CDR3 length: 15; clone size: .; V gene: TRBV2; D gene: .; J gene: TRBJ2-3; CDR3 protein: CASSELETSTDTQYF; CDR3 DNA: TGTGCCAGCAGTGAATTGGAGACTAGCACAGATACGCAGTATTTT
CDR3 length: 15; clone size: once; V gene: TRBV3-1/TRBV3-2; D gene: .; J gene: TRBJ2-1; CDR3 protein: CASSQMGGSYNEQFF; CDR3 DNA: TGTGCCAGCAGCCAGATGGGCGGCTCCTACAATGAGCAGTTCTTC
CDR3 length: 14; clone size: .; V gene: TRBV2; D gene: TRBD1; J gene: TRBJ2-5; CDR3 protein: CASRRGQGEETQYF; CDR3 DNA: TGTGCCAGCAGGAGGGGACAGGGTGAAGAGACCCAGTACTTC
CDR3 length: 17; clone size: .; V gene: TRBV28; D gene: TRBD1; J gene: TRBJ2-2; CDR3 protein: CASTPTYWDSNTGELFF; CDR3 DNA: TGTGCCAGCACCCCTACTTATTGGGACAGTAACACCGGGGAGCTGTTTTTT
CDR3 length: 19; clone size: once; V gene: TRBV7-2; D gene: TRBD2; J gene: TRBJ2-3; CDR3 protein: CASSLAPGRAGVSTDTQYF; CDR3 DNA: TGTGCCAGCAGCTTAGCTCCCGGGAGAGCGGGAGTGAGCACAGATACGCAGTATTTT
CDR3 length: 14; clone size: .; V gene: TRBV19; D gene: TRBD1; J gene: TRBJ1-2; CDR3 protein: CASSIDSGQGGYTF; CDR3 DNA: TGTGCCAGTAGTATCGACTCGGGACAGGGAGGCTACACCTTC
CDR3 length: 13; clone size: .; V gene: TRBV2; D gene: .; J gene: TRBJ1-2; CDR3 protein: CASQGQTNYGYTF; CDR3 DNA: TGTGCCAGCCAAGGACAGACAAACTATGGCTACACCTTC
CDR3 length: 14; clone size: .; V gene: TRBV4-1; D gene: .; J gene: TRBJ1-1; CDR3 protein: CASSQVSRYTEAFF; CDR3 DNA: TGCGCCAGCAGCCAAGTTTCACGGTACACTGAAGCTTTCTTT
CDR3 length: 15; clone size: .; V gene: TRBV5-6; D gene: .; J gene: TRBJ1-1; CDR3 protein: CASSPRGSSLTEAFF; CDR3 DNA: TGTGCCAGCAGCCCCCGTGGCAGTTCGTTGACTGAAGCTTTCTTT
CDR3 length: 13; clone size: .; V gene: TRBV15; D gene: .; J gene: TRBJ1-5; CDR3 protein: CATSREKNQPQHF; CDR3 DNA: TGTGCCACCAGCAGAGAAAAAAATCAGCCCCAGCATTTT
CDR3 length: 15; clone size: .; V gene: TRBV6-5; D gene: .; J gene: TRBJ1-5; CDR3 protein: CASRVTRRSNQPQHF; CDR3 DNA: TGTGCCAGCAGGGTCACTCGTAGGAGCAATCAGCCCCAGCATTTT
CDR3 length: 16; clone size: once; V gene: TRBV9; D gene: TRBD2; J gene: TRBJ2-7; CDR3 protein: CASSSPLAGGPHEQYF; CDR3 DNA: TGTGCCAGCAGCTCTCCCCTAGCGGGAGGGCCGCACGAGCAGTACTTC
CDR3 length: 16; clone size: .; V gene: TRBV3-1/TRBV3-2; D gene: .; J gene: TRBJ1-1; CDR3 protein: CASSQDSVFSDTEAFF; CDR3 DNA: TGTGCCAGCAGCCAAGATTCGGTGTTTAGTGACACTGAAGCTTTCTTT
CDR3 length: 15; clone size: .; V gene: TRBV18; D gene: .; J gene: TRBJ1-2; CDR3 protein: CASSPRGSSNYGYTF; CDR3 DNA: TGTGCCAGCTCACCACGGGGTAGCTCTAACTATGGCTACACCTTC
CDR3 length: 13; clone size: .; V gene: TRBV4-1; D gene: .; J gene: TRBJ2-3; CDR3 protein: CASSLGMTDTQYF; CDR3 DNA: TGCGCCAGCAGCTTAGGTATGACAGATACGCAGTATTTT
CDR3 length: 15; clone size: .; V gene: TRBV2; D gene: .; J gene: TRBJ2-3; CDR3 protein: CASSSRASRTDTQYF; CDR3 DNA: TGTGCCAGCAGCTCGAGGGCTAGCCGCACAGATACGCAGTATTTT
CDR3 length: 14; clone size: few; V gene: TRBV4-1; D gene: TRBD2; J gene: TRBJ2-7; CDR3 protein: CASSQASGGSEQYF; CDR3 DNA: TGCGCCAGCAGCCAAGCCAGCGGGGGGAGCGAGCAGTACTTC
CDR3 length: 14; clone size: .; V gene: TRBV9; D gene: .; J gene: TRBJ1-1; CDR3 protein: CASSVGQLNTEAFF; CDR3 DNA: TGTGCCAGCAGCGTAGGACAGCTGAACACTGAAGCTTTCTTT
CDR3 length: 15; clone size: .; V gene: TRBV5-6; D gene: .; J gene: TRBJ1-1; CDR3 protein: CASSPFDRGGGEAFF; CDR3 DNA: TGTGCCAGCAGCCCATTCGACCGCGGGGGAGGTGAAGCTTTCTTT
CDR3 length: 13; clone size: .; V gene: TRBV27; D gene: TRBD1; J gene: TRBJ2-1; CDR3 protein: CASSLGTGPRWLF; CDR3 DNA: TGTGCCAGCAGTTTGGGGACAGGCCCGAGATGGCTCTTC
CDR3 length: 13; clone size: .; V gene: TRBV6-5; D gene: .; J gene: TRBJ2-7; CDR3 protein: CASSPGGGYEQYF; CDR3 DNA: TGTGCCAGCAGCCCCGGGGGCGGCTACGAGCAGTACTTC